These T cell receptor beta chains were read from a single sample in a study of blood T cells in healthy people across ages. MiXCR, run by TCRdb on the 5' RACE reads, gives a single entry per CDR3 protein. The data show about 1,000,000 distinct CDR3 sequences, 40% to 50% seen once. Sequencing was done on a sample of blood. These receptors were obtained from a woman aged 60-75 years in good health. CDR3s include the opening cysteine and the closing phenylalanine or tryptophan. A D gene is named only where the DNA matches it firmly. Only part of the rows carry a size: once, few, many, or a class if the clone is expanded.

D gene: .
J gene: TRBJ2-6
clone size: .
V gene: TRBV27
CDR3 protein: CASSPTRVSGANVLTF

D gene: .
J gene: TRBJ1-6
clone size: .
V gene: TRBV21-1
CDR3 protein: CASSKGGGARKSPLHF

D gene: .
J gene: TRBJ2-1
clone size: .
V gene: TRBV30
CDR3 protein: CASGEGRREQFF

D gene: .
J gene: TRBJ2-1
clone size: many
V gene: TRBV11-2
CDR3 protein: CASSPQGIRSYNEQFF

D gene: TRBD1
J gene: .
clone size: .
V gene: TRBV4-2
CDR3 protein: CASSRNRGTSVEQYF

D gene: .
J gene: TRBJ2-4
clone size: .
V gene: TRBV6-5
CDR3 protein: CASSFTQGPKNIQYF

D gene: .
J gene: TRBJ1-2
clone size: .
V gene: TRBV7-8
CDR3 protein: CASSLNRMEAGYTF

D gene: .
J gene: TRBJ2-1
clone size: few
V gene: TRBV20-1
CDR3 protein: CSARDVAGINEQFF

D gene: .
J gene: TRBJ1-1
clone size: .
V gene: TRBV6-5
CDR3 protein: CASSFQGGNTEAFF

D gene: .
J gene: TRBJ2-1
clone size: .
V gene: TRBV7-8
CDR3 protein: CASSLVSTKKQFF

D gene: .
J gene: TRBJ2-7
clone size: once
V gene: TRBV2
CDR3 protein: CASSDGNREGSYEQYF

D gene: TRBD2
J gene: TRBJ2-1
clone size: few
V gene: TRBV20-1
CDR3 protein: CSARGLAGSSYNEQFF

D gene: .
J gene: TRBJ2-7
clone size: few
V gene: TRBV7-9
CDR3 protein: CASSLALDTLREQYF

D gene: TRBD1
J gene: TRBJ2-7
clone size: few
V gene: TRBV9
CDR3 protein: CASSGSTGGYEQYF

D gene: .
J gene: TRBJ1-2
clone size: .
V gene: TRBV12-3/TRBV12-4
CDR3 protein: CASRSQGSYTF

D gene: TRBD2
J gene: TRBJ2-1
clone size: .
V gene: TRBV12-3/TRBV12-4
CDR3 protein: CASSPGGLAGNEQFF

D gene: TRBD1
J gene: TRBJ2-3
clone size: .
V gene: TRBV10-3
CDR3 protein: CAISGGQGAGDTQYF

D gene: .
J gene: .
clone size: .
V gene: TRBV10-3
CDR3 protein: CAISSSGLEETQYF

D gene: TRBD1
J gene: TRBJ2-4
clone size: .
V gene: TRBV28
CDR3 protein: CASSFDRGHSLAKNIQYF

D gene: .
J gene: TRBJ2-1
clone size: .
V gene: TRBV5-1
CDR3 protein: CASSLARAEQFF

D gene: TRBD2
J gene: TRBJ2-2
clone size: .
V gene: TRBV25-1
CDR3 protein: CASSEREREANTGELFF

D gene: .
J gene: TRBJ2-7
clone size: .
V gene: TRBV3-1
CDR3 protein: CASSPRRVGSYEQYF

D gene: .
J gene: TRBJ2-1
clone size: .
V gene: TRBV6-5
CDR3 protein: CASSLTRRAPNEQFF

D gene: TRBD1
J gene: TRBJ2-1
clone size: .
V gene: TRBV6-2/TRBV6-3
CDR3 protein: CTSSYQRTGGRRSNEQFF

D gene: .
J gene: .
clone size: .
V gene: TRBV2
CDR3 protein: CASSEGVVEQYF

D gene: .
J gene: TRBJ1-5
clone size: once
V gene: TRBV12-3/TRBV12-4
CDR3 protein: CASSANTHTQPQHF

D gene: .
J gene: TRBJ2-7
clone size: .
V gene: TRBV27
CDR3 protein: CASRPGRIAYEQYF

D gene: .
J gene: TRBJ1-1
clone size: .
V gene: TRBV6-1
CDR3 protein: CASRIRGHTEAFF

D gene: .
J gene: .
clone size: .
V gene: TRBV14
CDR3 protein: CASSQWWEASYNEQYF

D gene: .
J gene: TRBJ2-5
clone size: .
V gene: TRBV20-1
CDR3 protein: CSAVSGQETQYF

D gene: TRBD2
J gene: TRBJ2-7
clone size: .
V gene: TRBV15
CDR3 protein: CATSSKPGLAGREEQYF

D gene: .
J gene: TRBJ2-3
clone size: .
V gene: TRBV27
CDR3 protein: CASRAGTTSTDTQYF

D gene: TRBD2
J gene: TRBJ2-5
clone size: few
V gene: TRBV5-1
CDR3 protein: CASSLPRGGVQETQYF

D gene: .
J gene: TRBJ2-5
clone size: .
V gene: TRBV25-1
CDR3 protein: CASSEYEGIRETQYF

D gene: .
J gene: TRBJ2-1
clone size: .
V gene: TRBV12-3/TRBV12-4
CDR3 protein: CASSLRAGSNEQFF

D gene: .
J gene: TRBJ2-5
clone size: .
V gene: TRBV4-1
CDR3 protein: CASSQVVSRGLETQYF

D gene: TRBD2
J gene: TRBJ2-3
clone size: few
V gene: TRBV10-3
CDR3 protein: CAIRRAGGEDTQYF

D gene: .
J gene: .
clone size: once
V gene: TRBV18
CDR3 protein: CASSRGGNADEQYF

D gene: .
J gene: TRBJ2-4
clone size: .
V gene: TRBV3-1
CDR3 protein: CASSQDGNINIQYF

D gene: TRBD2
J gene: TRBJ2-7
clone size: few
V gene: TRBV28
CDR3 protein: CASSFWTSGNEQYF

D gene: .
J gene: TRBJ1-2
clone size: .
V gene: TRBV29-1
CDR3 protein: CSVGPSGGDYGYTF

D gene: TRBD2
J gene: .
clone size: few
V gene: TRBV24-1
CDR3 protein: CATGNSGRYEQYF

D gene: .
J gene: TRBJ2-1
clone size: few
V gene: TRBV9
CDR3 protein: CASSAPGLYNEQFF

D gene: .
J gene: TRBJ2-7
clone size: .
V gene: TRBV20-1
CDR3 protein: CSARGLTSPEQYF

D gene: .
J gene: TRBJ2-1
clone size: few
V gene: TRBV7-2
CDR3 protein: CASSHEDEQFF

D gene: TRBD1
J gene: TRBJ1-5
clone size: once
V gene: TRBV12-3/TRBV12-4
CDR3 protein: CASSFQGGGQPQHF

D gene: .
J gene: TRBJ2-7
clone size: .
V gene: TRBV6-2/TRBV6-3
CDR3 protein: CASSYPDRSPYEQYF

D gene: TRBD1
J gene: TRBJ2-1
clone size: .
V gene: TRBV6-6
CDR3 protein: CASSYQGAGEQFF

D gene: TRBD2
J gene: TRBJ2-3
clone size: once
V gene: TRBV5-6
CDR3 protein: CASSLAGGPGTDTQYF

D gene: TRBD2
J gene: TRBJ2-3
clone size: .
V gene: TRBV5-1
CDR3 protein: CASGGEGLAVSTDTQYF

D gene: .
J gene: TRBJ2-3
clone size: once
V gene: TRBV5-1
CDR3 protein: CASSLGTGSGTDTQYF

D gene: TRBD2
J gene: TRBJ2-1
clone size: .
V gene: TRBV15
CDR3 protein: CAASRPRQGGGNEQFF

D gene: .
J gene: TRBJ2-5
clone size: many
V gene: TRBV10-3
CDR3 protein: CAIRMGRAGSETQYF